This TCR beta chain was recovered during a study of cytomegalovirus exposure and HLA in healthy donors. Study-wide context: A data release that came early held approximately 85 million unique TCRs from HLA-typed donors. Overall study results and limits: Analysis was carried out at a later point, and it linked a missense DCLRE1C variant to TCR beta V- and J-gene trimming. The sole available immune exposure information was CMV serostatus.

The CDR3 length is 15 residues. The trim removed 2 bases at V and 3 bases at J, leaving 6 bases unmatched. Germline CDR1 is SGHTA and CDR2 is FQGTGA. To note about this clone: Its target is not known.

Primers: 60 Vbeta forward and 13 Jbeta reverse. Assay: immunoSEQ multiplex PCR; the TCRdb copy retains only in-frame clones and omits some. The sample includes fewer than 100,000 clones, roughly 76% of them seen just once. Sequenced: PBMCs. This chain uses TRBV7-3 with TRBJ2-7; TRBD2 agrees at 8 bases. The receptor was derived from a female donor in good health and CMV-seronegative. The CDR3 loop reads CASSLQAGVNYEQYF. Written as DNA, the CDR3 is TGTGCCAGCAGCTTACAAGCGGGAGTCAACTACGAGCAGTACTTC.